This T cell receptor beta chain appears in the sequencing data of a study of patients and donors after allogeneic stem cell transplantation. This clonotype was picked up many times. The V end lost 3 bases, the J end lost 0 bases, and 15 bases lay between the germline ends. Germline V gene data show CDR1 as MNHEY and CDR2 as SVGAGI. The CDR3 has 17 amino acids. Via MiXCR, TCRdb re-called the RT-PCR reads, giving one row per CDR3 protein. The top ten hold around 30% of the sample, which has about 57,000 distinct CDR3 sequences, 10% to 15% seen once. The sample consisted of blood, either unsorted or a sorted T cell fraction (not recorded which). This sequence originates from a human donor who was either an allogeneic HSCT recipient or a stem cell or donor lymphocyte infusion donor (not recorded which). It is not recorded whose cells these are; they may come from a transplant donor. The rearrangement links TRBV6-5 to TRBJ1-5, with a weak D call TRBD1 (5 bases). As DNA, the CDR3 is TGTGCCAGCAGTTATCTGGGGGATTTTCTTAGCAATCAGCCCCAGCATTTT. It yields the protein CASSYLGDFLSNQPQHF.